The clone carrying this T cell receptor (beta chain) appeared a few times. TCRdb's copy holds only in-frame clones and misses some; the assay was immunoSEQ multiplex PCR. The data show about 42,000 clones, approximately 80% seen once. Per-patient samples, pretreatment and on-treatment, numbered 1 to 8. The source of the sample is a study of PD-L1 blockade in urothelial cancer. Study-wide background: As for prior chemotherapy regimens, patients had received 0 to 3.

V shed 0 bases and J shed 3 bases, with 9 bases lying between them. Per germline, CDR1 SGDLS and CDR2 YYNGEE. The CDR3 is 14 residues long. V is TRBV9 and J is TRBJ1-1; no clear D. This TCR came from a man between 65 and 85 years old with urothelial cancer. The source was PBMCs, collected around atezolizumab (anti-PD-L1) treatment. As DNA, the CDR3 is TGTGCCAGCAGCGTAGACGGTTATCACACTGAAGCTTTCTTT. This codes for CASSVDGYHTEAFF.